This paragraph reports one T cell receptor beta chain. The data were obtained in a study of healthy donors' naive CD4 and CD8 T cells. Starting from 500 ng of total RNA, TCR libraries were made with linear amplification. TCRdb itself ran the reads through MiXCR, one entry per CDR3 protein. This table holds about 180,000 distinct CDR3 sequences, around 80% found once. This CDR3 spans 14 amino acids. Germline lookup yields CDR1 MNHEY and CDR2 SMNVEV (reference sequence). Trimming shortened V by 4 bases and J by 1 base, and 10 bases separated the two germline ends. The clonotype comes from a pool of human donors in good health; the sample pools cells from several healthy donors. The chain couples TRBV27 to TRBJ1-1; no firm D call. The material sequenced was naive CD4+ and CD8+ T cells sorted from blood, pooled from several donors. For the CDR3, the DNA is TGTGCCAGCAGTTCACGACGGTCGAACACTGAAGCTTTCTTT. Its translation: CASSSRRSNTEAFF.